This T cell receptor beta chain was retrieved from a study of beta chain features in type 1 diabetes. The study, taken as a whole, reports: The question of HLA type influencing TCRB rearrangement was one that remained unresolved here.

This CDR3 has 14 residues. The germline CDR1 and CDR2 sequences are SNHLY and FYNNEI. Trimming cost V 11 bases and J 8 bases, with 24 bases left between them. Based on CD45RO/CCR7/CD25/CD127/CD95/CD27, CD4+ regulatory, stem cell-like memory, naive and central memory cells were sorted. cDNA synthesis used the whole RNA isolate, giving expressed TCRB sequences. Only in-frame clones appear in the TCRdb table, and some are missing; sequencing was by immunoSEQ multiplex PCR. The sample carries about 180,000 clones, about 13% recorded once. This clone turned up a few times. Its specificity is unknown. The material sequenced was central memory CD4+ T cells from blood. The rearrangement links TRBV2 to TRBJ1-2; perhaps TRBD1 as D (6 bases). The TCR sequence derives from a woman aged 18-35 years in good health. CDR3 residues: CALSAGGPLEGYTF. The CDR3 DNA reads TGTGCCCTCTCGGCGGGGGGCCCGCTGGAGGGCTACACCTTC.